What follows are 3 T cell receptor beta chains derived from one specimen sequenced in a study of CD8+ T cells in alopecia areata. Separation of pooled cutaneous lymph node cells was by sorting with CD4, CD8alpha, NKG2D, NKG2ACE and other markers. Extracted from the samples, RNA was reverse transcribed into cDNA to serve as the sequencing template. Some clones are missing from TCRdb's copy, which holds only in-frame ones; the method was immunoSEQ multiplex PCR. The sample has about 300,000 clones, none seen only once. The sequenced sample was CD4+ T cells sorted from a lymph node. The receptors shown here come from a C3H/HeJ mouse with alopecia areata. Strain haplotype (MHC): H2-k.

Notes on this clone: Genes and germline are mouse. The read gets to within 4 residues of the CDR3 end, and the germline J gene fills in the rest. The chain employs TRBV1 and TRBJ2-3; 10 bases line up with TRBD2. The CDR3 consists of 15 residues. J gave up 3 bases and V 2 bases, and 2 bases lay outside the gene matches. Germline CDR1 is NSQYPW and CDR2 is LRSPGD (reference sequence). The CDR3 DNA, read in part, is TGCACCTGCAGTGCATCTGGGGGGGCGGCAGAA. Protein sequence: CTCSASGGAAE. The CDR3 reads in full as CTCSASGGAAETLYF.

Comment on this clone: Here the gene names and germline are mouse. Sequencing ends 4 residues short of the CDR3 end; the germline J gene provides the rest. The rearrangement links TRBV19 to TRBJ2-3, with 8 positions matching TRBD2. The CDR3 extends over 16 amino acids. The germline V gene has CDR1 FNHDT and CDR2 SITEND (reference sequence). Unmatched junction bases numbered 9, after V lost 6 bases and J lost 0 bases. The CDR3 DNA, read in part, is TGTGCCAGCACCCCCTTCACTGGGGGAAGTGCAGAA. Amino acids: CASTPFTGGSAE. Given in full, the CDR3 is CASTPFTGGSAETLYF.

The table lists this clone with many counts. The gene symbols are mouse symbols. Coverage ceases 3 residues before the CDR3 finishes, and the germline J gene fills in the end. The rearrangement links TRBV13-3 to TRBJ1-6, with D uncertain. TRBJ1-6 is placed among ORFs of uncertain function. Germline V gives CDR1 NNHDY, CDR2 SYVADS. This CDR3 has 13 amino acids. The ends were cut back, 3 bases at V and 5 bases at J, with 6 bases in the middle. CDR3 DNA (partial): TGTGCCAGCAGTGGACAAAATAATTCGCCC. Its protein is CASSGQNNSP. The full CDR3 sequence reads CASSGQNNSPLYF.